The source of this TCR beta chain is a study of T cell repertoires in cytomegalovirus infection. Study overall: The study used recently identified HLA-C-restricted and well-studied HLA-B-restricted CMV epitopes. Matching HLA type, along with CMV infection, was indicated by public TCR beta signatures.

TCRdb independently ran MiXCR on the reads; one entry per CDR3 protein. The sample has hundreds of thousands of distinct CDR3 sequences, roughly 34% seen once. This clonotype appeared a few times. Its antigen remains unknown. The study, taken as a whole, reports: The ex vivo response showed dominance by HLA-C-restricted CMV-specific TCR beta clonotypes.

The receptor comes from a human donor in good health (CMV status not recorded). Some clones in this sample may be carry-over from other donors' samples. The source was cultured PBMCs, collected from culture after CMV antigen stimulation.

The CDR3 spells CASSLFSSGSYEQFF. In nucleotides, the CDR3 is TGTGCCAGCAGCTTGTTCTCTAGCGGGAGTTATGAGCAGTTCTTC. The chain recombines TRBV7-6 with TRBJ2-1, with 10 bases aligning to TRBD2. Trimming removed 3 bases from V and 8 bases from J; junction bases left unmatched: 7. CDR1 and CDR2 (germline): SGHVS, FNYEAQ. The CDR3 totals 15 residues.